This T cell receptor beta chain was captured by sequencing in a study of OX40 agonist ivuxolimab in advanced cancers. Looking at the study overall: The costimulatory receptor OX40 (CD134) was targeted by ivuxolimab, a fully human IgG2 agonistic monoclonal antibody. Intravenous ivuxolimab was administered to patients every 2 weeks at six dose levels: 0.01, 0.1, 0.3, 1.5, 3 and 10 mg/kg. Among the approximately 54 dose-escalation patients, around 20 had hepatocellular carcinoma, about 15 melanoma, 9 renal cell carcinoma and 9 head and neck cancer. The dose-escalation cohort was about 86% male with a mean age of roughly 60 years, ranging from 23 to 79. Prior anti-PD-1, anti-PD-L1 or anti-CTLA-4 therapy was permitted, and approximately 41% of dose-escalation patients had received checkpoint inhibitors. Partial responses were achieved by three dose-escalation patients, of whom one had hepatocellular carcinoma and two had cutaneous melanoma. The purpose of peripheral TCRbeta sequencing was to test whether ivuxolimab changed TCR sequence diversity and led to clonal T-cell expansion. The paper covers the monotherapy dose-escalation part of the phase I ivuxolimab trial, which included N = 52 patients. General findings and caveats noted by the study authors: At doses of 0.1 to 3.0 mg/kg, clonal expansion of both CD4+ and CD8+ blood T cells was observed from baseline to week 6. After ivuxolimab, expanded clones were on average more numerous among CD8+ T cells than among CD4+ T cells. The antigen specificity of the peripheral T cells that underwent clonal expansion was not determined. In the 0.1-3.0 mg/kg groups, partial responders were among the patients with the lowest normalized peripheral clonal expansion, particularly in CD8+ T cells. Low levels of normalized T-cell clonal expansion were also shown by some nonresponding patients.

The germline V gene (reference sequence) gives CDR1 as SEHNR and CDR2 as FQNEAQ. Between the V and J ends, shortened by 4 bases and 4 bases respectively, the junction contains 7 bases. Reading from cysteine to phenylalanine, the CDR3 counts 12 amino acids. Of all the DNA, just the CDR3 is kept, 36 bases in frame from base 1. Turning to this clone: Which antigen it targets is not known. Base qualities are missing; no much larger clone stands one base away.

The trial excluded patients who had a history of autoimmune disease or were on systemic immunosuppression. Peripheral blood for TCR sequencing was collected from all dose cohorts at baseline, on cycle 4 day 1, and on cycle 7 day 1. The samples were drawn from a first-in-human, open-label, multicenter phase I dose-escalation trial of ivuxolimab. Adults with locally advanced or metastatic melanoma, renal cell carcinoma, hepatocellular carcinoma or head and neck squamous cell carcinoma were enrolled in the trial. Before TCR sequencing, CD4+ and CD8+ T cells were separately sorted from peripheral blood. For sequencing of the TCRbeta CDR3 region, genomic DNA was extracted from the sorted cells. TCRbeta CDR3 regions were sequenced using the immunoSEQ Assay. TCRdb's version of the immuneACCESS table is confined to in-frame rearrangements and falls short of the full clone set. An unresolved V gene accounts for under half of the shortfall where checked; the remainder is of unknown origin. This sample has about 40,000 clones in its table, and around 89% of those were observed once. The ten largest clones take up around 13% of the sample.

The sequence derives from an adult with an advanced solid tumor such as melanoma, head and neck, liver or kidney cancer. The source was CD4+ or CD8+ T cells sorted from blood, collected in a trial of the OX40 agonist ivuxolimab. The rearrangement joined TRBV7-9 to TRBJ1-1; too little of a D gene remains to name it. The CDR3: CASSSGTTEAFF. The sequenced DNA is TGTGCCAGCAGCTCGGGAACCACTGAAGCTTTCTTT.